This TCR beta chain was observed in a study of blood T cell repertoires in COVID-19. Study-level information: From the United States, Italy and Spain came samples of acute and convalescent COVID-19. T cells, B-cell-depleted T cells, or PBMCs provided the cDNA or gDNA that served as material.

Deletions cut 3 bases from V and 13 bases from J, with 10 bases between. This CDR3 has 12 amino acids. CDR1 is MNHEY and CDR2 is SMNVEV in the germline V gene (reference sequence). In the original workflow: Researchers report that nucleated cell counts were estimated from reference gene primer amplification. Assay used: immunoSEQ multiplex PCR; TCRdb lists only in-frame clones, some missing. The V and J calls and the clone size are those of that table, but D and trimming were determined from the DNA. Altogether fewer than 350,000 clones are present, more than 75% being singletons, with the ten largest covering approximately 8.2%. The count of this clone is one.

Sequences were obtained from peripheral blood. This receptor was obtained from a man aged 40-49 years with active or convalescent COVID-19. The J gene is TRBJ1-6, the V gene TRBV27; D ambiguous. The DNA for the CDR3 is TGTGCCAGCAGTTTCATCGGGAGGCCCCTCCACTTT. Its protein product is CASSFIGRPLHF.